This TCR beta chain was sequenced in a study of cytotoxic CD8 clonotypes in ibrutinib-treated CLL. Overall study: Response material was collected after a median around 12 months of treatment, range 6 to 36. When averaged across all of the samples, the counts came to 255,043 productive templates and more than 80,000 productive rearrangements. Findings and limits, study-wide: Clonality, elevated at ibrutinib response, dropped back toward baseline at progression.

Genomic DNA for TCR beta libraries, around 1.9 micrograms, came from cryopreserved PBMCs. TCRdb's copy holds only in-frame clones and misses some; the assay was immunoSEQ multiplex PCR. The sample has some 200,000 clones, roughly three quarters seen once. This CDR3 has 14 residues. Trimming stripped 1 base from V and 1 base from J, with 8 bases between. Germline V CDR1 and CDR2: SGHVS, FNYEAQ. About this clone: Its antigen is currently unknown.

The chain is built from TRBV7-6 and TRBJ2-7; TRBD1 might be the D (5 bases). This TCR was recovered from a human donor with chronic lymphocytic leukemia. Here the sequenced sample was PBMCs, taken after 12 months of ibrutinib treatment. The CDR3 nucleotides read TGTGCCAGCAGCTTAGGGCCAGGGTCCTACGAGCAGTACTTC. Amino acid sequence: CASSLGPGSYEQYF.